The 15 T cell receptor beta chains below all came from one sample that was sequenced in a study of T cell clonality in common variable immunodeficiency. Repertoires were generated with immunoSEQ multiplex PCR, while TCRdb's copy carries only in-frame clones and drops some. The sample yields 45,000 to 65,000 clones, without any singletons. Source material: peripheral blood mononuclear cells. All receptors come from a person aged 18 to 75 in good health.

Ten or more counts support this clone. Incomplete CDR3 DNA: TGCGCCAGCAGCTTGGAATTACAGAGAGTC. This encodes CASSLELQRV. The entire CDR3 sequence reads CASSLELQRVYTF. The rearrangement uses TRBV5-1 and TRBJ1-2; D not resolved. The DNA ends 3 residues before the CDR3 does, and the rest of the CDR3 is filled in from the germline J gene. The CDR3 consists of 13 residues. Germline assignment: CDR1 SGHRS and CDR2 YFSETQ.

This clone was observed many times. The read ends 3 residues shy of where the CDR3 ends; the end is completed using the germline J gene. V usage is TRBV19 and J usage is TRBJ1-5; 8 bases match TRBD1. V lost 7 bases and J lost 3; bases outside the gene matches: 2. Germline V gene data show CDR1 as LNHDA and CDR2 as SQIVND (reference sequence). The CDR3 extends over 13 amino acids. CDR3 DNA (partial): TGTGCCAGTAAGGGACAGGTCAATCAGCCC. Protein sequence: CASKGQVNQP. The full CDR3 is CASKGQVNQPQHF. The whole variable domain, remainder taken from reference TRBV19 and TRBJ1-5, is DGGITQSPKYLFRKEGQNVTLSCEQNLNHDAMYWYRQDPGQGLRLIYYSQIVNDFQKGDIAEGYSVSREKKESFPLTVTSAQKNPTAFYLCASKGQVNQPQHFGDGTRLSIL.

This clone was recorded at least ten times. The missing CDR3 end, 3 residues past where the read stops, is filled in from the germline J gene. The gene calls are TRBV30 and TRBJ1-6; possible D gene TRBD1, 5 bases. The CDR3 covers 14 residues. Trimming shortened V by 4 bases and J by 7 bases, and 14 bases separated the two germline ends. Germline CDR1 reads GTSNPN; CDR2 reads SVGIG (reference sequence). CDR3: CAWTRGPSNSPLHF. CDR3 DNA, as far as it was read: TGTGCCTGGACTAGGGGCCCCTCCAATTCACCC.

Ten or more counts support this clone. From the germline J gene comes the end of the CDR3, since the read stops 3 residues before it. This rearrangement joins TRBV6-1 to TRBJ1-1; TRBD1 is a possible D gene (5 bases). CDR1 is MNHNS, CDR2 SASEGT, per germline. This CDR3 region has 13 residues. CDR3 amino acids: CASSEYGTDEAFF. The CDR3 DNA, read in part, is TGTGCCAGCAGTGAGTATGGGACTGACGAA.

This clone was detected many times. CDR3 sequence: CASSRKRGDTQYF. CDR3 DNA (partial): TGTGCCAGCAGCCGTAAGAGGGGAGATACG. This chain uses TRBV14 with TRBJ2-3, with D perhaps assigned TRBD1 or TRBD2 (5 bases each). Read data end 3 residues before the CDR3 end; the end is taken from the germline J gene. Trimming removed 4 bases at V and 5 bases at J, with 10 bases between. CDR1 and CDR2 (germline): SGHDN, FVKESK. CDR3 size: 13 residues.

Concerning this clone: Possible read error: a much larger clone is one base away. Read coverage stops 3 residues before the CDR3 terminus; the germline J gene supplies the remainder. V usage is TRBV7-2 and J usage is TRBJ2-3, with TRBD1 identical over 9 bases. This CDR3 is 14 amino acids long. Germline lookup yields CDR1 SGHTA and CDR2 FQGNSA. The CDR3 bases that were read are TGTGCCAGCAGCTTAGAATCAGGGACAGGGACG. Protein: CASSLESGTGT. The full CDR3 sequence reads CASSLESGTGTQYF.

This clone showed up just a few times. Germline is not matched at one junction end, which may reflect a read error. The CDR3 end lies 3 residues beyond the end of the read and is filled in from the germline J gene. The rearrangement uses TRBV7-9 and TRBJ1-5, with D tentatively TRBD1 (6 bases). CDR1 is SEHNR and CDR2 is FQNEAQ in the germline V gene (reference sequence). CDR3 size: 14 residues. The CDR3 loop is CTSSLDSSGEPQHF. The sequenced CDR3 bases are TGTACCAGTAGCTTAGATTCTTCAGGGGAACCC.

This clone was found many times. The part of the CDR3 DNA that was read is TGTGCCAGCATGGGGGGGCGCGGAACAGATACG. This codes for CASMGGRGTDT. The whole CDR3 sequence reads CASMGGRGTDTQYF. The genes are TRBV6-2 or TRBV6-3 and TRBJ2-3; TRBD2 is a possible D gene (7 bases). The read ends 3 residues early relative to the CDR3; the germline J gene fills the gap. The CDR3 sequence is 14 residues long. V dropped 7 bases and J dropped 3 bases, with 14 bases sitting between them. Germline values: CDR1 MNHEY, CDR2 SVGEGT.

On this clone: The sequence runs out 3 residues before the end of the CDR3; the remainder is reconstructed from the germline J gene. The chain is built from TRBV20-1 and TRBJ2-7; TRBD2 agrees at 9 bases. CDR1 and CDR2 (germline): DFQATT, SNEGSKA (reference sequence). The CDR3 is made up of 16 amino acids. After removal of 0 bases from V and 2 bases from J, the junction contained 8 bases not matched to a gene. CDR3 DNA, as far as it was read: TGCAGTGCTAGAGATAATCCTAGCGGGGTTACCTACGAG. This translates into CSARDNPSGVTYE. The full CDR3 protein is CSARDNPSGVTYEQYF.

This clone was counted only a few times. The CDR3 end falls 3 residues outside the read, so it is completed with the germline J gene. This chain uses TRBV7-3 with TRBJ1-5; the D gene is possibly TRBD1 (5 bases). V was shortened by 5 bases and J by 2 bases, with 13 bases between the two germline ends. Germline loops: CDR1 SGHTA, CDR2 FQGTGA. The CDR3 totals 15 residues. CDR3 loop: CASSLQGWGNQPQHF. The covered CDR3 bases are TGTGCCAGCAGCCTTCAGGGATGGGGCAATCAGCCC.

This clone was detected ten times or more. CDR3 loop: CASTRDTSTDTQYF. CDR3 DNA (partial): TGCGCCAGCACCAGGGATACTAGCACAGATACG. V is TRBV10-1 and J is TRBJ2-3, with D tentatively TRBD1 (5 bases). Sequencing ends 3 residues short of the CDR3 end; the germline J gene provides the rest. The CDR3 contains 14 residues. CDR1 and CDR2 (germline): WNHNN, SYGVQD (reference sequence). Trimming removed 7 bases from V and 0 bases from J, with 11 bases in between.

The sample holds many counts of this clone. Coverage ceases 3 residues before the CDR3 finishes, and the germline J gene fills in the end. This rearrangement joins TRBV30 to TRBJ2-3, with a tentative D call TRBD1 (6 bases). The CDR3 loop spans 12 amino acids. Per the germline V gene, CDR1 is GTSNPN and CDR2 is SVGIG (reference sequence). CDR3 bases read: TGTGCCTGGAGTGAAGACAGGTACTCG. It specifies CAWSEDRYS. The complete CDR3 sequence is CAWSEDRYSQYF.

Ten or more counts support this clone. The CDR3 end falls 3 residues outside the read, so it is completed with the germline J gene. V is TRBV5-1 and J is TRBJ2-2; D remains ambiguous. Germline values: CDR1 SGHRS, CDR2 YFSETQ. V gave up 3 bases and J gave up 0 bases, with 3 bases separating them. This CDR3 comprises 13 residues. The CDR3 here is CASSSTNTGELFF. The CDR3 bases that were read are TGCGCCAGCAGCTCCACGAACACCGGGGAG.

About this clone: The CDR3 end falls 3 residues outside the read, so it is completed with the germline J gene. V usage is TRBV19 and J usage is TRBJ1-5; D is unresolved. The V gene lost 4 bases and the J gene lost 2 bases, with 12 bases spanning the gap. This CDR3 region has 15 residues. The V gene's germline CDR1 is LNHDA and CDR2 SQIVND (reference sequence). CDR3 DNA, as far as it was read: TGTGCCAGTAGTAAGGCCGGGGTAGGCAATCAGCCC. It encodes CASSKAGVGNQP. In full, the CDR3 reads CASSKAGVGNQPQHF.

The table lists this clone with many counts. The CDR3 end lies 3 residues beyond the end of the read and is filled in from the germline J gene. The rearrangement links TRBV30 to TRBJ1-1; D is possibly TRBD1 (5 bases). Germline CDR1 is GTSNPN and CDR2 is SVGIG (reference sequence). This CDR3 spans 13 amino acids. Trimming removed 2 bases from V and 0 bases from J, with 7 bases in between. The sequenced part of the CDR3 DNA is TGTGCCTGGAGTTTGGGGCTGAACACTGAA. Translating it yields CAWSLGLNTE. In full, the CDR3 is CAWSLGLNTEAFF.